This T cell receptor (beta chain) appears in the sequencing data of a study of blood T cell repertoires in COVID-19. Using immunoSEQ multiplex PCR, the repertoire was profiled, and TCRdb retains in-frame clones only, with some absent. The data show around 220,000 clones, around 81% seen once. V lost 5 bases, J lost 4 bases, and 6 bases stayed unmatched. Germline CDR1 SGHVS, CDR2 FNYEAQ. CDR3 size: 15 residues. The clonotype comes from a woman aged 40 to 49 with acute COVID-19. The sample was PBMCs or T cells enriched from blood (not recorded which). The chain combines TRBV7-6 with TRBJ2-5; 11 positions agree with TRBD2. For the CDR3, the DNA is TGTGCCAGCAGCCCTCTAGCGGGGGGCCTAGAGACCCAGTACTTC. This translates into CASSPLAGGLETQYF. Looking up the rest from reference TRBV7-6 and TRBJ2-5 gives the full variable domain: GAGVSQSPRYKVTKRGQDVALRCDPISGHVSLYWYRQALGQGPEFLTYFNYEAQQDKSGLPNDRFSAERPEGSISTLTIQRTEQRDSAMYRCASSPLAGGLETQYFGPGTRLLVL.